The entry below describes one TCR beta chain. Its antigen is unknown. Patients with chemo-refractory metastatic non-small-cell lung cancer received focal radiation plus CTLA-4 blockade with ipilimumab. This sample is drawn from a study of radiotherapy plus CTLA-4 blockade in lung cancer. Overall study context: Objective responses were seen in roughly 20% of patients, disease control in approximately 29%.

Overall study findings and caveats: TCR clones from tumors expanded in blood after radiotherapy plus ipilimumab.

Germline assignment: CDR1 SGHRS and CDR2 YFSETQ. Trimming stripped 0 bases from V and 3 bases from J, with 10 bases between. This CDR3 has 14 amino acids. Profiled with immunoSEQ multiplex PCR; TCRdb holds only in-frame clones, not every one. The table has 95,000 to 150,000 clones, approximately 90% seen once; the top ten hold 6.9%. The genes are TRBV5-1 and TRBJ2-7; D unresolved. Sequenced material: peripheral blood, taken from a patient treated with radiotherapy plus ipilimumab. This receptor was identified in a human donor with non-small cell lung cancer that progressed on radiotherapy plus ipilimumab. CDR3 loop: CASSLDVGIYEQYF. The DNA of the CDR3 is TGCGCCAGCAGCTTGGATGTAGGCATCTACGAGCAGTACTTC. Drawing the rest from reference TRBV5-1 and TRBJ2-7, the complete variable domain is KAGVTQTPRYLIKTRGQQVTLSCSPISGHRSVSWYQQTPGQGLQFLFEYFSETQRNKGNFPGRFSGRQFSNSRSEMNVSTLELGDSALYLCASSLDVGIYEQYFGPGTRLTVT.